The 8 T cell receptor beta chains given below trace back to one sample, sequenced in a study of T cell responses to AZD1222 COVID-19 vaccine. Profiled with immunoSEQ multiplex PCR; TCRdb holds only in-frame clones, not every one. Among about 88,000 clones listed, over 75% were seen once. Sample: peripheral blood, taken 28 days after the second AZD1222 dose. All receptors come from an adult who received the AZD1222 COVID-19 vaccine.

V gene TRBV4-3 combines with J gene TRBJ2-1; 7 bases agree with TRBD2. J was trimmed by 5 bases and V by 1 base; bases with no gene match: 8. Per the germline V gene, CDR1 is LGHNA and CDR2 is YSLEER. This CDR3 spans 16 amino acids. CDR3 loop: CASSQVYGGSHNEQFF. The CDR3 DNA follows: TGCGCCAGCAGCCAAGTTTACGGGGGGTCCCACAATGAGCAGTTCTTC.

Worth noting for this clone: Other DNA sequences from this sample encode an identical CDR3 as well. This chain connects TRBV5-1 to TRBJ2-3; D gene uncertain. The CDR3 extends over 14 amino acids. The V and J ends lost 0 bases and 0 bases respectively, with 5 bases between them. Looked up from germline, CDR1 is SGHRS and CDR2 is YFSETQ. CDR3 nucleotide sequence: TGCGCCAGCAGCTTGGGGGGTAGCACAGATACGCAGTATTTT. This encodes CASSLGGSTDTQYF.

CDR3 in amino acids: CSARDWRGYTF. The CDR3 DNA reads TGCAGTGCTAGAGATTGGAGGGGCTACACCTTC. The chain is built from TRBV20-1 and TRBJ1-2; D is ambiguous. V was cut by 0 bases and J by 8 bases, with 7 bases left in between. CDR3 length: 11 residues. Germline values: CDR1 DFQATT, CDR2 SNEGSKA (reference sequence).

The rearrangement joins TRBV19 to TRBJ1-1; no definite D call. The V and J ends lost 3 bases and 1 base respectively, with 6 bases between them. The germline V gene has CDR1 LNHDA and CDR2 SQIVND (reference sequence). CDR3 size: 13 residues. The chain's CDR3 is CASSITGNTEAFF. CDR3 in DNA: TGTGCCAGTAGTATCACCGGGAACACTGAAGCTTTCTTT.

Only one count was recorded for this clone. The rearrangement uses TRBV6-5 and TRBJ2-1, with 12 bases fitting TRBD2. V was clipped by 4 bases and J by 5 bases; unmatched bases: 6. The CDR3 covers 16 residues. The germline V gene has CDR1 MNHEY and CDR2 SVGAGI. The CDR3 DNA follows: TGTGCCAGCAGTTCCTCTAGCGGGGGGGCCCACAATGAGCAGTTCTTC. It encodes CASSSSSGGAHNEQFF.

The CDR3, as DNA: TGTGCCAGCAGCGCCCCTCCTAACTATGGCTACACCTTC. Amino acid sequence: CASSAPPNYGYTF. The rearrangement links TRBV9 to TRBJ1-2; D remains unclear. In germline, CDR1 is SGDLS, CDR2 YYNGEE. Trimming took off 3 bases at V and 0 bases at J, with 6 bases between the two ends. The CDR3 runs to 13 residues. Full variable domain (missing parts from reference TRBV9 and TRBJ1-2): DSGVTQTPKHLITATGQRVTLRCSPRSGDLSVYWYQQSLDQGLQFLIQYYNGEERAKGNILERFSAQQFPDLHSELNLSSLELGDSALYFCASSAPPNYGYTFGSGTRLTVV.

The chain combines TRBV11-2 with TRBJ2-2; 8 bases line up with TRBD2. Germline CDR1 SGHAT, CDR2 FQNNGV. V was clipped by 2 bases and J by 7 bases; unmatched bases: 6. CDR3 size: 15 residues. This CDR3 is CASSLSSGANGELFF. DNA of the CDR3: TGTGCCAGCAGCTTAAGTAGCGGGGCTAACGGGGAGCTGTTTTTT.

The CDR3 region is CASSTRQGANYGYTF. The CDR3 DNA reads TGTGCCAGTAGTACCAGACAGGGGGCAAATTATGGCTACACCTTC. This sequence joins TRBV19 and TRBJ1-2, with TRBD1 identical over 10 bases. There are 15 residues in the CDR3. From germline, CDR1 is LNHDA and CDR2 SQIVND (reference sequence). V shed 4 bases, J shed 5 bases, and the junction held 7 bases outside the gene matches.